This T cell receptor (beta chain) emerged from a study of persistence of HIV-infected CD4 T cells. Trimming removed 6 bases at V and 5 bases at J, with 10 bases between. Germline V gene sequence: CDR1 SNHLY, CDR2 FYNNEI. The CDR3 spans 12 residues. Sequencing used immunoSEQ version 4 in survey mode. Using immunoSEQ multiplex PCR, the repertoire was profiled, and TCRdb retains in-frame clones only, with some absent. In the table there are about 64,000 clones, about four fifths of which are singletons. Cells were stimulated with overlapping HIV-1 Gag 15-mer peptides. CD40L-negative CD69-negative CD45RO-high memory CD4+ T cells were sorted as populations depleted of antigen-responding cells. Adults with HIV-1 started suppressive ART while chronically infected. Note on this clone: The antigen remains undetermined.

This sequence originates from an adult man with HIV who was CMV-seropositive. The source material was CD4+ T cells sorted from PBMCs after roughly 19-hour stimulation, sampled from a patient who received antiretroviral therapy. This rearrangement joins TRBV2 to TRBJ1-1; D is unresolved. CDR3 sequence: CASRPRVTEAFF. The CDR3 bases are TGTGCCAGCAGGCCGCGGGTTACTGAAGCTTTCTTT. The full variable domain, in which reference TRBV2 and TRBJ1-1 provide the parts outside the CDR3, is EPEVTQTPSHQVTQMGQEVILRCVPISNHLYFYWYRQILGQKVEFLVSFYNNEISEKSEIFDDQFSVERPDGSNFTLKIRSTKLEDSAMYFCASRPRVTEAFFGQGTRLTVV.